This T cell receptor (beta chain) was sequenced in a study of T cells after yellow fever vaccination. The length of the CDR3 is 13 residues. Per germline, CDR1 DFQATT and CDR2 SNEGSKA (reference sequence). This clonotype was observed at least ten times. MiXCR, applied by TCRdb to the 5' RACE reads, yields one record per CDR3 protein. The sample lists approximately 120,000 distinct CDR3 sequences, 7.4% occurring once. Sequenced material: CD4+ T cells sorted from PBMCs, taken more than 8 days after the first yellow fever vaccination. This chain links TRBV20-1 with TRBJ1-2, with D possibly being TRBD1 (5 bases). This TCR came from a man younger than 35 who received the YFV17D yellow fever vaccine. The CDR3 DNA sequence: TGCACAACCTCGGACACGATTAACTATGGCTACACCTTC. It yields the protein CTTSDTINYGYTF.